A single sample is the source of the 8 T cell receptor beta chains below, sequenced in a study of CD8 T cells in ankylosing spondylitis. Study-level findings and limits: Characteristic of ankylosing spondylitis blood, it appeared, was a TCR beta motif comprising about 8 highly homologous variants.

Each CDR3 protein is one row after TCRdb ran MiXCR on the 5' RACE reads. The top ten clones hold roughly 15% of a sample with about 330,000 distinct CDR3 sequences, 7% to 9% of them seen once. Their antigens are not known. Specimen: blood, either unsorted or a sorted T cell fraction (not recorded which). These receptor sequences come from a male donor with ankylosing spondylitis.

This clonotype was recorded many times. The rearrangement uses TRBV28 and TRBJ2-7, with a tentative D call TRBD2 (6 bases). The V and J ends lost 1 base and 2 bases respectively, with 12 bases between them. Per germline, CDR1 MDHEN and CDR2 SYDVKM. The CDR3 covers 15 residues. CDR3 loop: CASSLYQGLTYEQYF. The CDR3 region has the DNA TGTGCCAGCAGTTTATACCAGGGACTTACCTACGAGCAGTACTTC.

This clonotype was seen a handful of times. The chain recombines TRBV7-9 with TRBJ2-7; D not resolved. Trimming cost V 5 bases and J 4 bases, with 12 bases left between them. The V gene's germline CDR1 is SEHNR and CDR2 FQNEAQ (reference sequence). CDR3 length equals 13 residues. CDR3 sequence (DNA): TGTGCCAGCAGCGCACGCTCGACTTACGAGCAGTACTTC. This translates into CASSARSTYEQYF.

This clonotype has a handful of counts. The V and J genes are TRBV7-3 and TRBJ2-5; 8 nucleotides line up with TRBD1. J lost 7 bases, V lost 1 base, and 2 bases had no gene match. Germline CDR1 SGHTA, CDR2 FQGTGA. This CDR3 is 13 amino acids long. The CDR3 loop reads CASSLRQGRTQYF. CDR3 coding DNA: TGTGCCAGCAGCTTAAGACAGGGGAGGACCCAGTACTTC.

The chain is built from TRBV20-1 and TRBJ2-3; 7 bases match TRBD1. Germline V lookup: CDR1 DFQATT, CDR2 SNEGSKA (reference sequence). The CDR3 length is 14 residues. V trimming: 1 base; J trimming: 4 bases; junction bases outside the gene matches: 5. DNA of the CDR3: TGCAGTGCTAGAGGACAGGGAGAGCCAGATACGCAGTATTTT. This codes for CSARGQGEPDTQYF.

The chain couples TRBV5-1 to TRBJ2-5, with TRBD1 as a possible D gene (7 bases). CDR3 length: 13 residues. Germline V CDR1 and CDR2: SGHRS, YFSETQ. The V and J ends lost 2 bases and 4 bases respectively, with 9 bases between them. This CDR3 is CASSFQGGETQYF. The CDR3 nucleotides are TGCGCCAGCAGCTTTCAGGGGGGAGAGACCCAGTACTTC.

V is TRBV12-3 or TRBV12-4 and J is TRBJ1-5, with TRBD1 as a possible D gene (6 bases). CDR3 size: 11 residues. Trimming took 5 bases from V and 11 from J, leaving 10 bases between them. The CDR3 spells CASSPGQTQHF. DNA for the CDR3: TGTGCCAGCAGTCCCGGACAGACCCAGCATTTT.

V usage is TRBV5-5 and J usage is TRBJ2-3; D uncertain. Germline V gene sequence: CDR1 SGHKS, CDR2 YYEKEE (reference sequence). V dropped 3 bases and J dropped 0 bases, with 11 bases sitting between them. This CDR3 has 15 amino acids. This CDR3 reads CASSSRPDSTDTQYF. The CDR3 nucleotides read TGTGCCAGCAGCTCCCGCCCAGATAGCACAGATACGCAGTATTTT.

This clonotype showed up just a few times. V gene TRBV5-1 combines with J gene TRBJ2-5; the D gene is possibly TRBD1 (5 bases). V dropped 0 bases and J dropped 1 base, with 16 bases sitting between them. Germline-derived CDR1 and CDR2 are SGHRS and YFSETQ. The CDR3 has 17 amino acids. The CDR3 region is CASSLDLPTATQETQYF. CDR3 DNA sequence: TGCGCCAGCAGCTTGGATCTCCCGACAGCAACCCAAGAGACCCAGTACTTC.